A selection of T cell receptor beta chains follows, all from one sample in a study of blood T cell repertoires in COVID-19. Only in-frame clones appear in the TCRdb table, and some are missing; sequencing was by immunoSEQ multiplex PCR. This sample has over 85,000 clones; 75% to 85% occur once, and the top ten carry 24%. Sequenced: peripheral blood. The receptor source for this set is a human donor in a cohort sampled during active COVID-19. Both conserved end residues are part of each CDR3. The D gene is left open where the match is weak. Clone size is not always given. Where it is, it says once, few, many or a class for expanded clones.

D gene: -
J gene: TRBJ1-6
V gene: TRBV19
clone size: once
CDR3 DNA: TGTGCCAGTAGTAGCCCCGCCCCGGGGTCACCCCTCCACTTT
CDR3 protein: CASSSPAPGSPLHF

D gene: TRBD2
J gene: TRBJ2-7
V gene: TRBV5-1
clone size: once
CDR3 DNA: TGCGCCAGCAGCTTGGCCGGGAGGGCCTACGAGCAGTACTTC
CDR3 protein: CASSLAGRAYEQYF

D gene: TRBD1
J gene: TRBJ2-1
V gene: TRBV5-1
clone size: -
CDR3 DNA: TGCGCCAGCAGCGAGGACAGGGGAGCTAATGAGCAGTTCTTC
CDR3 protein: CASSEDRGANEQFF

D gene: -
J gene: TRBJ2-2
V gene: TRBV5-1
clone size: -
CDR3 DNA: TGCGCCAGCAGCTCGCTAGTCGGGGGGCCCGGGGAGCTGTTTTTT
CDR3 protein: CASSSLVGGPGELFF

D gene: -
J gene: TRBJ1-5
V gene: TRBV2
clone size: -
CDR3 DNA: TGTGCCAGCAGTGGGGCCGGTGGGAGCAATCAGCCCCAGCATTTT
CDR3 protein: CASSGAGGSNQPQHF

D gene: TRBD2
J gene: TRBJ2-5
V gene: TRBV4-1
clone size: few
CDR3 DNA: TGCGCCAGCAGCCAAGTACAAAGTAGCGGGAGAAGTGAGACCCAGTACTTC
CDR3 protein: CASSQVQSSGRSETQYF

D gene: -
J gene: TRBJ1-4
V gene: TRBV5-1
clone size: many
CDR3 DNA: TGCGCCAGCGCTGACCGCCGGGACACCTCTAATGAAAAACTGTTTTTT
CDR3 protein: CASADRRDTSNEKLFF

D gene: TRBD1
J gene: TRBJ2-3
V gene: TRBV19
clone size: -
CDR3 DNA: TGTGCCAGTAGCACGAAACAGGGGGCGAAAGATACGCAGTATTTT
CDR3 protein: CASSTKQGAKDTQYF

D gene: TRBD1
J gene: TRBJ1-5
V gene: TRBV6-6
clone size: -
CDR3 DNA: TGTGCCAGCAGTTGGGGACAGTCAAATCAGCCCCAGCATTTT
CDR3 protein: CASSWGQSNQPQHF

D gene: TRBD2
J gene: TRBJ2-2
V gene: TRBV6-1
clone size: -
CDR3 DNA: TGTGCCAGCAGTGAAGTGGGACTAGCGGGAGGGCCCTATACCGGGGAGCTGTTTTTT
CDR3 protein: CASSEVGLAGGPYTGELFF

D gene: TRBD2
J gene: TRBJ2-1
V gene: TRBV25-1
clone size: -
CDR3 DNA: TGTGCCAGCAGTCTCGGACTAGCGGGAGGGGTAACCGACAATGAGCAGTTCTTC
CDR3 protein: CASSLGLAGGVTDNEQFF

D gene: TRBD2
J gene: TRBJ2-7
V gene: TRBV11-2
clone size: -
CDR3 DNA: TGTGCCAGCAGCTCTCGACTAGCGGTGTACGAGCAGTACTTC
CDR3 protein: CASSSRLAVYEQYF

D gene: TRBD2
J gene: TRBJ2-3
V gene: TRBV5-1
clone size: once
CDR3 DNA: TGCGCCAGCAGTAGGCGGGAGGACAGCACAGATACGCAGTATTTT
CDR3 protein: CASSRREDSTDTQYF

D gene: -
J gene: TRBJ2-7
V gene: TRBV4-1
clone size: -
CDR3 DNA: TGCGCCAGCAGCCCCCAGGGGTTTACCTACGAGCAGTACTTC
CDR3 protein: CASSPQGFTYEQYF

D gene: TRBD1
J gene: TRBJ2-5
V gene: TRBV4-1
clone size: -
CDR3 DNA: TGCGCCAGCAGCCTCTCGTCGACCGGGACAGGGTTGCAAGAGACCCAGTACTTC
CDR3 protein: CASSLSSTGTGLQETQYF

D gene: TRBD1
J gene: TRBJ2-3
V gene: TRBV11-3
clone size: -
CDR3 DNA: TGTGCCAGCAGCGCACCCGGGACAGAGGGGTCAGATACGCAGTATTTT
CDR3 protein: CASSAPGTEGSDTQYF

D gene: -
J gene: TRBJ2-7
V gene: TRBV15
clone size: -
CDR3 DNA: TGTGCCACCAGCCCAGTGGTAGCGGCCGATTTGGAGCAGTACTTC
CDR3 protein: CATSPVVAADLEQYF

D gene: -
J gene: TRBJ1-1
V gene: TRBV6-2/TRBV6-3
clone size: few
CDR3 DNA: TGTGCCAGCAGTTACTCACAGAACACTGAAGCTTTCTTT
CDR3 protein: CASSYSQNTEAFF

D gene: TRBD1
J gene: TRBJ1-1
V gene: TRBV6-6
clone size: -
CDR3 DNA: TGTGCCAGCAGTCCATACAGGGGCACTGAAGCTTTCTTT
CDR3 protein: CASSPYRGTEAFF

D gene: -
J gene: TRBJ1-1
V gene: TRBV7-9
clone size: -
CDR3 DNA: TGTGCCAGCACCCTACAGGAGACGAACACTGAAGCTTTCTTT
CDR3 protein: CASTLQETNTEAFF

D gene: TRBD1
J gene: TRBJ1-4
V gene: TRBV5-5
clone size: -
CDR3 DNA: TGTGCCAGCAGCTTTGGGACAGCTAATGAAAAACTGTTTTTT
CDR3 protein: CASSFGTANEKLFF

D gene: TRBD2
J gene: TRBJ2-3
V gene: TRBV2
clone size: -
CDR3 DNA: TGTGCCAGCAGTGTGACTAGCGGCACAGATACGCAGTATTTT
CDR3 protein: CASSVTSGTDTQYF

D gene: TRBD1
J gene: TRBJ1-1
V gene: TRBV7-9
clone size: once
CDR3 DNA: TGTGCCAGCAGCCCAAGACAGGGGGCATTCCCTGAAGCTTTCTTT
CDR3 protein: CASSPRQGAFPEAFF

D gene: TRBD1
J gene: TRBJ2-3
V gene: TRBV5-1
clone size: once
CDR3 DNA: TGCGCCAGCAGCCAGGGGACAGGGCAGGGGACAGATACGCAGTATTTT
CDR3 protein: CASSQGTGQGTDTQYF

D gene: TRBD2
J gene: TRBJ2-7
V gene: TRBV4-1
clone size: once
CDR3 DNA: TGCGCCAGCAGCCAGGGACTAGCGGGAGACTACGAGCAGTACTTC
CDR3 protein: CASSQGLAGDYEQYF

D gene: -
J gene: TRBJ1-1
V gene: TRBV25-1
clone size: -
CDR3 DNA: TGTGCCAGCAGTGAATCTCGGGGGAGCACTGAAGCTTTCTTT
CDR3 protein: CASSESRGSTEAFF

D gene: -
J gene: TRBJ2-7
V gene: TRBV7-3
clone size: -
CDR3 DNA: TGTGCCAGCAGCTTACTCCGGAGGGGCGCGTCCGAGCAGTACTTC
CDR3 protein: CASSLLRRGASEQYF

D gene: -
J gene: TRBJ2-7
V gene: TRBV27
clone size: few
CDR3 DNA: TGTGCCAGCAGTACTCTACTAGGCTACGAGCAGTACTTC
CDR3 protein: CASSTLLGYEQYF

D gene: TRBD2
J gene: TRBJ2-3
V gene: TRBV2
clone size: -
CDR3 DNA: TGTGCCAGCAGATGGACTAGCGGGACGACAGATACGCAGTATTTT
CDR3 protein: CASRWTSGTTDTQYF

D gene: TRBD1
J gene: TRBJ2-7
V gene: TRBV4-3
clone size: -
CDR3 DNA: TGCGCCAGCAGCCGCGGGACAGGCCCTACCTACGAGCAGTACTTC
CDR3 protein: CASSRGTGPTYEQYF

D gene: -
J gene: TRBJ1-5
V gene: TRBV28
clone size: -
CDR3 DNA: TGTGCCAGCAGTTTGGGCGAACAGCCCCAGCATTTT
CDR3 protein: CASSLGEQPQHF

D gene: -
J gene: TRBJ2-1
V gene: TRBV11-2
clone size: few
CDR3 DNA: TGTGCCAGCAGCGGGTGGGCGTACGACAATGAGCAGTTCTTC
CDR3 protein: CASSGWAYDNEQFF

D gene: -
J gene: TRBJ2-5
V gene: TRBV6-1
clone size: -
CDR3 DNA: TGTGCCAGCAGTGATGTGGGGCGGCAAGAGACCCAGTACTTC
CDR3 protein: CASSDVGRQETQYF

D gene: -
J gene: TRBJ2-4
V gene: TRBV7-9
clone size: few
CDR3 DNA: TGTGCCAGCAGCTTAGTATTAGCCAAAAACATTCAGTACTTC
CDR3 protein: CASSLVLAKNIQYF

D gene: TRBD1
J gene: TRBJ1-5
V gene: TRBV10-3
clone size: -
CDR3 DNA: TGTGCCACCAGGGTCACAGGGGACTTGGGGGAGCCCCAGCATTTT
CDR3 protein: CATRVTGDLGEPQHF

D gene: TRBD1
J gene: TRBJ2-2
V gene: TRBV5-4
clone size: -
CDR3 DNA: TGTGCCAGCAGCTCGCCCCTGGGACAGGGGGCCGGGGAGCTGTTTTTT
CDR3 protein: CASSSPLGQGAGELFF

D gene: TRBD1
J gene: TRBJ2-7
V gene: TRBV4-1
clone size: -
CDR3 DNA: TGCGCCAGCAGCCAAGGCCCGGGACAGGTCTACGAGCAGTACTTC
CDR3 protein: CASSQGPGQVYEQYF

D gene: -
J gene: TRBJ1-2
V gene: TRBV28
clone size: -
CDR3 DNA: TGTGTGACTGGGGCCTTCAACCCCTATGGCTACACCTTC
CDR3 protein: CVTGAFNPYGYTF

D gene: TRBD2
J gene: TRBJ2-3
V gene: TRBV10-3
clone size: once
CDR3 DNA: TGTGCCATCAAAGATGACAGCGGGAGGGTAGATACGCAGTATTTT
CDR3 protein: CAIKDDSGRVDTQYF

D gene: -
J gene: TRBJ1-3
V gene: TRBV19
clone size: -
CDR3 DNA: TGTGCCAGTAGTATCCTAGCCCAGGGGCGGACTGGAAACACCATATATTTT
CDR3 protein: CASSILAQGRTGNTIYF

D gene: TRBD2
J gene: TRBJ2-1
V gene: TRBV29-1
clone size: few
CDR3 DNA: TGCAGCGGTAGCGGGAGGGCCGTCTACAATGAGCAGTTCTTC
CDR3 protein: CSGSGRAVYNEQFF